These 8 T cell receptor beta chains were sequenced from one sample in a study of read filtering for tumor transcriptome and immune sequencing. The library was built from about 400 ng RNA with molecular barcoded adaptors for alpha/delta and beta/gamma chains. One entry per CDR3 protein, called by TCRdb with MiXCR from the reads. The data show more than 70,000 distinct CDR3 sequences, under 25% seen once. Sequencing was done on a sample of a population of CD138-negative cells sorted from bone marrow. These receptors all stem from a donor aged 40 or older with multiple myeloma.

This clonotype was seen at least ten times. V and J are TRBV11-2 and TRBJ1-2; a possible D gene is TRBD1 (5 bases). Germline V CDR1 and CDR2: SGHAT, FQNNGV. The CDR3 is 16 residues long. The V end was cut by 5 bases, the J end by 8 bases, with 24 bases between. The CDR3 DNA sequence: TGTGCCAGCAGCCGATGGGACGGACCCGGGCCCGGGGGCTACACCTTC. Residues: CASSRWDGPGPGGYTF.

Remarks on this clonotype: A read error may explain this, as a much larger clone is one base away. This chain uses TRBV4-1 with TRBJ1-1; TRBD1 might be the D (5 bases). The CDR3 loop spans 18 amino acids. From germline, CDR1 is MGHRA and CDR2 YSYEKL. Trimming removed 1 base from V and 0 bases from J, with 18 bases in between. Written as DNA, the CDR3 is TGCGCCAGCAGCCAAGGACCCAACAGGCTCGATCTGAACACTGAAGCTTTCTTT. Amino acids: CASSQGPNRLDLNTEAFF.

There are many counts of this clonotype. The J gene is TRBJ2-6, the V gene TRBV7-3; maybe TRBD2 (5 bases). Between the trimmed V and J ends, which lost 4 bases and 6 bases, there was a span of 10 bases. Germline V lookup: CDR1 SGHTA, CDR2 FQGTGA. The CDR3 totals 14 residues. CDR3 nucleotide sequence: TGTGCCAGCAGCTATAACGGGGTGGCCAACGTCCTGACTTTC. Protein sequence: CASSYNGVANVLTF.

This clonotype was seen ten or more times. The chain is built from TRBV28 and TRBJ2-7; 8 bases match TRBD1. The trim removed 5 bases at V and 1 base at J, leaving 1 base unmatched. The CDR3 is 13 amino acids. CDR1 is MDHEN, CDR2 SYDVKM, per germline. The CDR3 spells CASSHRGSYEQYF. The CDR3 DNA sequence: TGTGCCAGCAGTCACAGGGGGTCCTACGAGCAGTACTTC.

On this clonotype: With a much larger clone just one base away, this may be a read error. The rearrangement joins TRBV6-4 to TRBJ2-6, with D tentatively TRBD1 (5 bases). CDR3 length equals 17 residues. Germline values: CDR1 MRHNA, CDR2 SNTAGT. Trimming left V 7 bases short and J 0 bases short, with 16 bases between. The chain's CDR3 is CASNLDSHFSGANVLTF. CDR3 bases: TGTGCCAGCAACCTAGACAGCCACTTCTCTGGGGCCAACGTCCTGACTTTC.

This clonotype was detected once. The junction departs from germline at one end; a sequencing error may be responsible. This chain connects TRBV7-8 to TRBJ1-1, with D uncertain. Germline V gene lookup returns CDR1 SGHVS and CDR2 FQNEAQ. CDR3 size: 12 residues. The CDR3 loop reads CAGSLGGTEAFF. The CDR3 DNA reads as TGTGCCGGCAGCTTAGGTGGGACTGAAGCTTTCTTT.

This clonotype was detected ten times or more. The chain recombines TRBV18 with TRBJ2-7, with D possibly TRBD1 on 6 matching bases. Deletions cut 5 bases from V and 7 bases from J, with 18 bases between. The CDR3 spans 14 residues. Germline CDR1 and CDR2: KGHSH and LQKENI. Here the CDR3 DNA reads TGTGCCAGCTCATCGATTATGTCAGGGGTAGAGCAGTACTTC. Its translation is CASSSIMSGVEQYF.

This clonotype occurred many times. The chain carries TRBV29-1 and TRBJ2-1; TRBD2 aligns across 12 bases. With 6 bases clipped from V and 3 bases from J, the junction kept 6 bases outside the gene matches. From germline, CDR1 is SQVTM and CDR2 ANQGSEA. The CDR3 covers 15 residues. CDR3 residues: CSVEGLAGVYNEQFF. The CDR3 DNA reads TGCAGCGTCGAGGGACTAGCGGGTGTCTACAATGAGCAGTTCTTC.